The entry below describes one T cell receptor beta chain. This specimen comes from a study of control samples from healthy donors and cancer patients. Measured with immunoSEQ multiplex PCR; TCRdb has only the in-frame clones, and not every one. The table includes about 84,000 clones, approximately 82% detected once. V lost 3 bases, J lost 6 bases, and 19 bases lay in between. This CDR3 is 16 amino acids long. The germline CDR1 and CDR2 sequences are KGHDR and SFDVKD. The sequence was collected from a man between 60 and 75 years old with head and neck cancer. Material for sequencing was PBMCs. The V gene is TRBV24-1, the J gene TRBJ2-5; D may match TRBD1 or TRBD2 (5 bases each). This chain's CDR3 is CATSDGRDQYRKTQYF. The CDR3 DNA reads TGTGCCACCAGTGATGGCCGGGACCAATACAGGAAGACCCAGTACTTC.